These T cell receptor beta chains were read from a single sample in a study of Ad26.COV2.S vaccination and SARS-CoV-2 variants. Method: immunoSEQ multiplex PCR; TCRdb's copy keeps in-frame clones and lacks some. The sample has hundreds of thousands of clones; 80% to 90% are singletons. The sequencing used peripheral blood, collected in a trial of Ad26.COV2.S vaccine versus placebo. The receptors were sampled from a person between 18 and 65 years old who received the Ad26.COV2.S COVID-19 vaccine or a placebo. CDR3s include the opening cysteine and the closing phenylalanine or tryptophan. The D gene is left open where the match is weak. Rows may omit the clone size; those that give it use once, few, many or a size class.

d_call: .
v_call: TRBV3-1/TRBV3-2
clone_size: .
j_call: TRBJ2-3
cdr3_length: 14
cdr3_aa: CASSQVQGTDTQYF
cdr3_nt: TGTGCCAGCAGCCAAGTCCAGGGCACAGATACGCAGTATTTT

d_call: TRBD2
v_call: TRBV9
clone_size: .
j_call: TRBJ2-1
cdr3_length: 16
cdr3_aa: CASSVGASGSYNEQFF
cdr3_nt: TGTGCCAGCAGCGTAGGGGCTAGCGGGAGCTACAATGAGCAGTTCTTC

d_call: .
v_call: TRBV28
clone_size: .
j_call: TRBJ1-3
cdr3_length: 15
cdr3_aa: CASTGFGVSGNTIYF
cdr3_nt: TGTGCCAGCACCGGGTTTGGGGTCTCTGGAAACACCATATATTTT

d_call: TRBD1
v_call: TRBV6-1
clone_size: .
j_call: TRBJ1-2
cdr3_length: 16
cdr3_aa: CASSADRGAENYGYTF
cdr3_nt: TGTGCCAGCAGTGCCGACAGGGGGGCGGAGAACTATGGCTACACCTTC

d_call: .
v_call: TRBV30
clone_size: once
j_call: TRBJ2-1
cdr3_length: 15
cdr3_aa: CAWSAPPLSYNEQFF
cdr3_nt: TGTGCCTGGAGTGCCCCCCCCCTCTCCTACAATGAGCAGTTCTTC

d_call: TRBD1
v_call: TRBV6-2/TRBV6-3
clone_size: .
j_call: TRBJ2-7
cdr3_length: 15
cdr3_aa: CASSYKGTGYYEQYF
cdr3_nt: TGTGCCAGCAGTTACAAGGGGACAGGGTATTACGAGCAGTACTTC

d_call: .
v_call: TRBV27
clone_size: once
j_call: TRBJ1-5
cdr3_length: 13
cdr3_aa: CASSSYSNQPQHF
cdr3_nt: TGTGCCAGCAGTTCTTATAGCAATCAGCCCCAGCATTTT

d_call: .
v_call: TRBV28
clone_size: .
j_call: TRBJ1-2
cdr3_length: 15
cdr3_aa: CASSLWDGRGNGYTF
cdr3_nt: TGTGCCAGCAGTTTATGGGACGGGAGAGGAAATGGCTACACCTTC

d_call: .
v_call: TRBV5-6
clone_size: .
j_call: TRBJ1-1
cdr3_length: 15
cdr3_aa: CASSLDFQGSTEAFF
cdr3_nt: TGTGCCAGCAGCTTGGACTTTCAGGGGAGCACTGAAGCTTTCTTT

d_call: .
v_call: TRBV6-2/TRBV6-3
clone_size: .
j_call: TRBJ2-2
cdr3_length: 15
cdr3_aa: CASSYSVSHTGELFF
cdr3_nt: TGTGCCAGCAGTTACTCGGTCAGCCACACCGGGGAGCTGTTTTTT

d_call: .
v_call: TRBV5-1
clone_size: .
j_call: TRBJ2-1
cdr3_length: 15
cdr3_aa: CASSLASESYNEQFF
cdr3_nt: TGCGCCAGCAGCTTGGCCTCAGAATCCTACAATGAGCAGTTCTTC

d_call: .
v_call: TRBV6-2/TRBV6-3
clone_size: .
j_call: TRBJ2-7
cdr3_length: 13
cdr3_aa: CASSRFGQNEQYF
cdr3_nt: TGTGCCAGCAGTAGGTTTGGGCAGAACGAGCAGTACTTC

d_call: TRBD2
v_call: TRBV7-8
clone_size: few
j_call: TRBJ2-1
cdr3_length: 16
cdr3_aa: CASSKLAGDPYNEQFF
cdr3_nt: TGTGCCAGCAGCAAACTAGCGGGAGACCCCTACAATGAGCAGTTCTTC

d_call: .
v_call: TRBV11-2
clone_size: .
j_call: TRBJ2-1
cdr3_length: 17
cdr3_aa: CASSLLISLEFYNEQFF
cdr3_nt: TGTGCCAGCAGCTTACTCATTAGCCTGGAGTTCTACAATGAGCAGTTCTTC

d_call: .
v_call: TRBV4-1
clone_size: .
j_call: TRBJ2-4
cdr3_length: 17
cdr3_aa: CASSQVYTRPAKNIQYF
cdr3_nt: TGCGCCAGCAGCCAAGTATACACTCGCCCGGCCAAAAACATTCAGTACTTC

d_call: .
v_call: TRBV11-2
clone_size: .
j_call: TRBJ1-2
cdr3_length: 15
cdr3_aa: CASSLTATPLYGYTF
cdr3_nt: TGTGCCAGCAGCTTAACAGCTACTCCGCTGTATGGCTACACCTTC

d_call: TRBD2
v_call: TRBV14
clone_size: .
j_call: TRBJ2-1
cdr3_length: 17
cdr3_aa: CASSRTTGLAGAGEQFF
cdr3_nt: TGTGCCAGCAGCCGGACTACCGGACTAGCGGGGGCCGGGGAGCAGTTCTTC

d_call: .
v_call: TRBV5-4
clone_size: once
j_call: TRBJ1-5
cdr3_length: 14
cdr3_aa: CASSFGPDNQPQHF
cdr3_nt: TGTGCCAGCAGCTTTGGGCCCGATAATCAGCCCCAGCATTTT

d_call: TRBD1
v_call: TRBV28
clone_size: .
j_call: TRBJ2-1
cdr3_length: 15
cdr3_aa: CASSSTGGMNYEQFF
cdr3_nt: TGTGCCAGCAGCTCGACAGGGGGCATGAATTATGAGCAGTTCTTC

d_call: .
v_call: TRBV6-5
clone_size: .
j_call: TRBJ2-7
cdr3_length: 13
cdr3_aa: CASSYVGGYEQYF
cdr3_nt: TGTGCCAGCAGTTACGTCGGCGGATACGAGCAGTACTTC

d_call: TRBD1
v_call: TRBV5-1
clone_size: .
j_call: TRBJ1-1
cdr3_length: 17
cdr3_aa: CASSFGQGRKLNTEAFF
cdr3_nt: TGCGCCAGCAGCTTCGGACAGGGGCGAAAGTTGAACACTGAAGCTTTCTTT

d_call: TRBD1
v_call: TRBV19
clone_size: .
j_call: TRBJ2-3
cdr3_length: 14
cdr3_aa: CASSGQGIPDTQYF
cdr3_nt: TGTGCCAGTTCCGGACAGGGGATCCCAGATACGCAGTATTTT

d_call: .
v_call: TRBV9
clone_size: few
j_call: TRBJ1-6
cdr3_length: 15
cdr3_aa: CASSVGPTGNSPLHF
cdr3_nt: TGTGCCAGCAGCGTAGGACCTACGGGTAATTCACCCCTCCACTTT

d_call: .
v_call: TRBV19
clone_size: once
j_call: TRBJ1-5
cdr3_length: 15
cdr3_aa: CASTEKPGRGQPQHF
cdr3_nt: TGTGCCAGTACCGAAAAACCGGGGAGGGGTCAGCCCCAGCATTTT

d_call: .
v_call: TRBV4-3
clone_size: once
j_call: TRBJ1-5
cdr3_length: 15
cdr3_aa: CASSQEPRVNQPQHF
cdr3_nt: TGCGCCAGCAGCCAAGAACCTCGGGTTAATCAGCCCCAGCATTTT

d_call: TRBD1
v_call: TRBV28
clone_size: .
j_call: TRBJ1-1
cdr3_length: 15
cdr3_aa: CASSPREGALTEAFF
cdr3_nt: TGTGCCAGCAGTCCGCGGGAGGGGGCGCTCACTGAAGCTTTCTTT

d_call: TRBD2
v_call: TRBV27
clone_size: .
j_call: TRBJ2-1
cdr3_length: 14
cdr3_aa: CASSPGTSSNEQFF
cdr3_nt: TGTGCCAGCAGTCCAGGGACTAGCAGCAATGAGCAGTTCTTC

d_call: .
v_call: TRBV11-3
clone_size: .
j_call: TRBJ2-5
cdr3_length: 15
cdr3_aa: CASSLSGSNEETQYF
cdr3_nt: TGTGCCAGCAGCTTATCCGGTTCTAATGAGGAGACCCAGTACTTC

d_call: .
v_call: TRBV10-3
clone_size: once
j_call: TRBJ2-5
cdr3_length: 15
cdr3_aa: CAISESWGPGETQYF
cdr3_nt: TGTGCCATCAGTGAGTCGTGGGGGCCTGGCGAGACCCAGTACTTC

d_call: .
v_call: TRBV4-1
clone_size: .
j_call: TRBJ2-5
cdr3_length: 16
cdr3_aa: CASSQLGQRVQETQYF
cdr3_nt: TGCGCCAGCAGCCAACTGGGACAGCGGGTCCAAGAGACCCAGTACTTC

d_call: .
v_call: TRBV18
clone_size: once
j_call: TRBJ2-2
cdr3_length: 16
cdr3_aa: CASTPGTAVGAGELFF
cdr3_nt: TGTGCCAGCACGCCGGGCACAGCAGTCGGGGCCGGGGAGCTGTTTTTT

d_call: TRBD2
v_call: TRBV28
clone_size: .
j_call: TRBJ2-1
cdr3_length: 18
cdr3_aa: CASAGTSALSYSYNEQFF
cdr3_nt: TGTGCCAGCGCGGGGACTAGCGCCTTAAGTTACTCCTACAATGAGCAGTTCTTC

d_call: .
v_call: TRBV19
clone_size: .
j_call: TRBJ2-6
cdr3_length: 15
cdr3_aa: CASSPGGVGANVLTF
cdr3_nt: TGTGCCAGTAGCCCGGGTGGGGTTGGGGCCAACGTCCTGACTTTC

d_call: TRBD1
v_call: TRBV6-5
clone_size: .
j_call: TRBJ1-1
cdr3_length: 12
cdr3_aa: CATTGVGTEAFF
cdr3_nt: TGTGCCACCACAGGGGTTGGCACTGAAGCTTTCTTT

d_call: .
v_call: TRBV28
clone_size: .
j_call: TRBJ1-1
cdr3_length: 19
cdr3_aa: CASSLKRGSQKGLNTEAFF
cdr3_nt: TGTGCCAGCTCTCTAAAGAGAGGGAGCCAAAAGGGGTTGAACACTGAAGCTTTCTTT

d_call: .
v_call: TRBV19
clone_size: once
j_call: TRBJ1-5
cdr3_length: 15
cdr3_aa: CASSIGGGFNQPQHF
cdr3_nt: TGTGCCAGTAGTATAGGGGGGGGGTTCAATCAGCCCCAGCATTTT

d_call: .
v_call: TRBV5-6
clone_size: .
j_call: TRBJ2-1
cdr3_length: 13
cdr3_aa: CASSLVDLWEQFF
cdr3_nt: TGTGCCAGCAGCTTGGTTGACCTTTGGGAGCAGTTCTTC

d_call: TRBD1
v_call: TRBV7-2
clone_size: .
j_call: TRBJ2-2
cdr3_length: 16
cdr3_aa: CASSLAPGQGTGELFF
cdr3_nt: TGTGCCAGCAGCTTAGCCCCGGGACAGGGCACCGGGGAGCTGTTTTTT

d_call: .
v_call: TRBV7-2
clone_size: once
j_call: TRBJ2-7
cdr3_length: 15
cdr3_aa: CASSLESRRAGEQYF
cdr3_nt: TGTGCCAGCAGCTTAGAGTCTAGAAGGGCCGGCGAGCAGTACTTC

d_call: .
v_call: TRBV5-6
clone_size: few
j_call: TRBJ2-5
cdr3_length: 14
cdr3_aa: CASIKKGIQETQYF
cdr3_nt: TGTGCCAGCATCAAAAAGGGTATCCAAGAGACCCAGTACTTC